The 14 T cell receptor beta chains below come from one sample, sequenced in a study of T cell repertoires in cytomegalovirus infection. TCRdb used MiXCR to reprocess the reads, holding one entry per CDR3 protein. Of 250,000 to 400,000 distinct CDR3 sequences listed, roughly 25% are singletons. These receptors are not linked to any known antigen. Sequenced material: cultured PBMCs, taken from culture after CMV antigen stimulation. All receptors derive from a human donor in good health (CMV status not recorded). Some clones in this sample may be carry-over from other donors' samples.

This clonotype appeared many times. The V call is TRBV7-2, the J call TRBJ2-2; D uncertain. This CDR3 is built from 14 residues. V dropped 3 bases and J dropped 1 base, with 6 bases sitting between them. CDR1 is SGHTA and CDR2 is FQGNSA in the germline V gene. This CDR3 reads CASSLAENTGELFF. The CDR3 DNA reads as TGTGCCAGCAGCTTGGCAGAGAACACCGGGGAGCTGTTTTTT.

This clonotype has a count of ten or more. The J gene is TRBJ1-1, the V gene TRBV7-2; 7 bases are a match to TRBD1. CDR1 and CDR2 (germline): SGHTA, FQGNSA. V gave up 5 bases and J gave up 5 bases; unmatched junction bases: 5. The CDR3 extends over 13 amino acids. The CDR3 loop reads CASSPRQGTEAFF. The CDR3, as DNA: TGTGCCAGCAGCCCCCGACAGGGTACTGAAGCTTTCTTT.

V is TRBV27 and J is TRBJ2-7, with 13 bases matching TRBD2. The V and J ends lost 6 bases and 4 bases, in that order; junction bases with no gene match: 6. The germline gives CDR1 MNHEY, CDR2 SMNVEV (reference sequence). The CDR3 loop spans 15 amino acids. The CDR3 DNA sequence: TGTGCCAGCAGGCGTGGACTAGCGGGAGAGTACGAGCAGTACTTC. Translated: CASRRGLAGEYEQYF.

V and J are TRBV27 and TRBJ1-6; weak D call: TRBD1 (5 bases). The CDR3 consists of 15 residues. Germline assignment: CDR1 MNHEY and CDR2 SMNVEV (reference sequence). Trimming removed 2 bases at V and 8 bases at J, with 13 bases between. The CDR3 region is CASSLLGRVDSPLHF. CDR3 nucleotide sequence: TGTGCCAGCAGTTTACTGGGCAGGGTTGATTCACCCCTCCACTTT.

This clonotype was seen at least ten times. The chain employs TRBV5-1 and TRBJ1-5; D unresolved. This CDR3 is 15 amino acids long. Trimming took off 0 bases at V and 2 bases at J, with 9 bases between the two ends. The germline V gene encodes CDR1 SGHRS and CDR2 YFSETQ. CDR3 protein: CASSLAGVGNQPQHF. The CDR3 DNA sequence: TGCGCCAGCAGCTTGGCCGGGGTCGGCAATCAGCCCCAGCATTTT. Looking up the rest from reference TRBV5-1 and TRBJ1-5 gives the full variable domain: KAGVTQTPRYLIKTRGQQVTLSCSPISGHRSVSWYQQTPGQGLQFLFEYFSETQRNKGNFPGRFSGRQFSNSRSEMNVSTLELGDSALYLCASSLAGVGNQPQHFGDGTRLSIL.

The chain's CDR3 is CATSRDGPVGTGITDQPQHF. Written as DNA, the CDR3 is TGTGCCACCAGCAGAGATGGCCCCGTTGGGACAGGTATAACCGATCAGCCCCAGCATTTT. V usage is TRBV15 and J usage is TRBJ1-5; 8 nucleotides align to TRBD1. The germline gives CDR1 LNHNV, CDR2 YYDKDF (reference sequence). The V gene end was trimmed by 0 bases and the J gene end by 5 bases; junction bases not matched to a gene: 18. The CDR3 runs 20 residues.

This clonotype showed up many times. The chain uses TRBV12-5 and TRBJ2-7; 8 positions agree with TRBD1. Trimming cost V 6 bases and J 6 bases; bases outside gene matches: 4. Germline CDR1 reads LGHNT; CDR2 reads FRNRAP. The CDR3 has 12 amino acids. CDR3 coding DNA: TGTGCTAGTGGAACCGACAGGGGCGAGCAGTACTTC. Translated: CASGTDRGEQYF.

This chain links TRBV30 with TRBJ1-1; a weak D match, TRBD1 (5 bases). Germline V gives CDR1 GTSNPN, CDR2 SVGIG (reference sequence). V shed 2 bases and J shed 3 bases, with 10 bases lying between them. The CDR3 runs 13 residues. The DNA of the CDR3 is TGTGCCTGGAGTCGGGGGGGGGACACTGAAGCTTTCTTT. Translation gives CAWSRGGDTEAFF.

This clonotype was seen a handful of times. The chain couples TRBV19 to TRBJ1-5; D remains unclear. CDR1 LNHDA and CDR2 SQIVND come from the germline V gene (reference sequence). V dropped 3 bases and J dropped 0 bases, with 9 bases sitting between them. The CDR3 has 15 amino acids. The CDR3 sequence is CASSIFLYSNQPQHF. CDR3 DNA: TGTGCCAGTAGTATTTTCCTTTATAGCAATCAGCCCCAGCATTTT. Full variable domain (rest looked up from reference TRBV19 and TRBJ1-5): DGGITQSPKYLFRKEGQNVTLSCEQNLNHDAMYWYRQDPGQGLRLIYYSQIVNDFQKGDIAEGYSVSREKKESFPLTVTSAQKNPTAFYLCASSIFLYSNQPQHFGDGTRLSIL.

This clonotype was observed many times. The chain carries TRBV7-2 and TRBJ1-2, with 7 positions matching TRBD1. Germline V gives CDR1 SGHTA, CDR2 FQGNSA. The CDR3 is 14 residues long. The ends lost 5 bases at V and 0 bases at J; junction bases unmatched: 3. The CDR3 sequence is CASSPGQSNYGYTF. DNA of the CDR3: TGTGCCAGCAGCCCGGGACAGTCTAACTATGGCTACACCTTC.

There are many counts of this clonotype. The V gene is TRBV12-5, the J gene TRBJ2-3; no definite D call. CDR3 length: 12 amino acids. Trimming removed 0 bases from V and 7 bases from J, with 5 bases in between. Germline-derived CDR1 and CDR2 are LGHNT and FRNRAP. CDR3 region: CASGLVRNTQYF. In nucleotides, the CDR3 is TGTGCTAGTGGTTTGGTACGGAATACGCAGTATTTT. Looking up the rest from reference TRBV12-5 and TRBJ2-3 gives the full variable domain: DARVTQTPRHKVTEMGQEVTMRCQPILGHNTVFWYRQTMMQGLELLAYFRNRAPLDDSGMPKDRFSAEMPDATLATLKIQPSEPRDSAVYFCASGLVRNTQYFGPGTRLTVL.

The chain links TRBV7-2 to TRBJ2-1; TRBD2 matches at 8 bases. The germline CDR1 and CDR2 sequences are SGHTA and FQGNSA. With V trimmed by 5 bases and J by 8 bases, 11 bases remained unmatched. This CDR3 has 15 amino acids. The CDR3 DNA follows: TGTGCCAGCAGCCCCCAAGCGGGAGCTTTTGATGAGCAGTTCTTC. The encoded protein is CASSPQAGAFDEQFF.

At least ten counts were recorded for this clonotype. This chain's CDR3 is CASTLIQDTISGNTIYF. The CDR3 region has the DNA TGTGCCAGCACCTTAATACAGGACACCATCTCTGGAAACACCATATATTTT. The chain is built from TRBV12-3 or TRBV12-4 and TRBJ1-3; a weak D match, TRBD1 (5 bases). V shed 7 bases and J shed 0 bases, with 19 bases lying between them. The CDR3 consists of 17 residues.

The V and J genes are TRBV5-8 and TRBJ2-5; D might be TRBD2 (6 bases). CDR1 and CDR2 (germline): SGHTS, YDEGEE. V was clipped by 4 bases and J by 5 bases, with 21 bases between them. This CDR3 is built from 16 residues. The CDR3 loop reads CASSLGSLGGLETQYF. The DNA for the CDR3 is TGTGCCAGCAGCCTTGGTAGTCTAGGAGGGTTGGAGACCCAGTACTTC.